These 13 T cell receptor beta chains came from one sample sequenced in a study of blood T cells in healthy people across ages. Alongside a J-beta primer mix, a sample-barcoded 5' primer served in a second PCR lasting about 7 to 12 cycles. TCRdb analysed the 5' RACE reads with MiXCR anew, one entry per CDR3 protein. The sample consists of about 970,000 distinct CDR3 sequences, 51% of them appearing once. Sequences were obtained from blood. The receptors shown here come from an older woman in good health.

This clonotype was seen a single time. The junction departs from germline at one end; a sequencing error may be responsible. The chain couples TRBV25-1 to TRBJ1-5, with D possibly being TRBD1 (6 bases). Germline V gives CDR1 MGHDK, CDR2 SYGVNS. The CDR3 length is 14 residues. CDR3 DNA: TGTGCCAGCAGTGCCAGGGGTTGGAATCAGCCTCAGCATTTT. Encoded protein: CASSARGWNQPQHF.

V and J are TRBV4-3 and TRBJ2-1; TRBD2 agrees at 7 bases. Losses at the gene ends were 1 base for V and 7 bases for J; bases not matched to a gene: 19. CDR3 length equals 19 residues. Germline-derived CDR1 and CDR2 are LGHNA and YSLEER. This chain's CDR3 is CASSQALTGMAGVPNEQFF. The CDR3 DNA reads TGCGCCAGCAGCCAAGCTTTGACTGGTATGGCGGGAGTACCGAATGAGCAGTTCTTC.

This clonotype appeared a single time. The chain is built from TRBV6-2 or TRBV6-3 and TRBJ2-5; weak D call: TRBD1 (6 bases). V was cut by 6 bases and J by 7 bases, with 9 bases left in between. The CDR3 covers 11 residues. CDR1 MNHEY and CDR2 SVGEGT come from the germline V gene. CDR3 sequence: CASRQGLTQYF. Here the CDR3 DNA reads TGTGCCAGCAGACAGGGATTGACCCAGTACTTC.

The chain carries TRBV6-2 or TRBV6-3 and TRBJ2-3; D is undetermined. CDR1 is MNHEY, CDR2 SVGEGT, per germline. V shed 5 bases and J shed 0 bases, with 9 bases lying between them. CDR3 length: 14 amino acids. This chain's CDR3 is CASSVTVSTDTQYF. Written as DNA, the CDR3 is TGTGCCAGCAGTGTTACAGTTAGCACAGATACGCAGTATTTT.

The CDR3 protein is CASSHRTSGISEQFF. Here the CDR3 DNA reads TGCGCCAGCAGCCACCGGACTAGCGGGATCAGTGAGCAGTTCTTC. The chain has TRBV5-1 and TRBJ2-1, with 12 bases matching TRBD2. Germline CDR1 SGHRS, CDR2 YFSETQ. This CDR3 has 15 residues. V shed 4 bases and J 9 bases; nucleotides not matched to a gene: 8.

This clonotype has at least ten counts. The chain joins TRBV7-9 to TRBJ2-7, with a possible D match to TRBD2 (5 bases). The CDR3 has 13 amino acids. The germline V gene has CDR1 SEHNR and CDR2 FQNEAQ (reference sequence). Between the trimmed V and J ends, which lost 5 bases and 0 bases, there was a span of 8 bases. The CDR3 nucleotides read TGTGCCAGCAGCCCCGGGGTCTCCTACGAGCAGTACTTC. Its protein product is CASSPGVSYEQYF.

This sequence joins TRBV28 and TRBJ2-5, with D perhaps TRBD2 (5 bases). Trimming removed 4 bases from V and 2 bases from J, with 14 bases in between. Germline lookup yields CDR1 MDHEN and CDR2 SYDVKM. The CDR3 has 15 residues. The CDR3 region is CASSSPMAGQETQYF. The CDR3 nucleotides read TGTGCCAGCAGTTCCCCGATGGCGGGTCAAGAGACCCAGTACTTC.

The V and J genes are TRBV4-1 and TRBJ2-1; D is possibly TRBD1 (7 bases). The CDR3 covers 19 residues. Germline V gene data show CDR1 as MGHRA and CDR2 as YSYEKL. Trimming took off 1 base at V and 2 bases at J, with 21 bases between the two ends. The CDR3 coding sequence is TGCGCCAGCAGCCAAGGGGTTTTCCGGAGGGGGCGAACCTACAATGAGCAGTTCTTC. Protein sequence: CASSQGVFRRGRTYNEQFF.

The rearrangement links TRBV11-2 to TRBJ2-7, with no clear D. CDR3 length equals 23 residues. Germline CDR1 and CDR2: SGHAT and FQNNGV. Deletions cut 3 bases from V and 4 bases from J, with 40 bases between. In nucleotides, the CDR3 is TGTGCCAGCAGCTTGCCCGCCCGCCCTGACCCCGACCTCCACGGACGTTCCGGATACGAGCAGTACTTC. Protein sequence: CASSLPARPDPDLHGRSGYEQYF.

This rearrangement joins TRBV20-1 to TRBJ2-4; D not certain. Germline loops: CDR1 DFQATT, CDR2 SNEGSKA (reference sequence). The V and J ends lost 1 base and 1 base respectively, with 8 bases between them. This CDR3 is built from 14 residues. CDR3 residues: CSARGVVAKNIQYF. In DNA form, the CDR3 reads TGCAGTGCTAGAGGTGTTGTTGCCAAAAACATTCAGTACTTC.

This clonotype was seen only once. V usage is TRBV19 and J usage is TRBJ2-3, with D uncertain. Looked up from germline, CDR1 is LNHDA and CDR2 is SQIVND (reference sequence). The CDR3 consists of 16 residues. With 4 bases removed from V and 9 bases from J, the gap between germline ends came to 23 bases. The chain's CDR3 is CASSTDPDGIAGTQYF. The CDR3 nucleotides read TGTGCCAGTAGTACGGATCCCGACGGAATTGCTGGAACGCAGTATTTT.

V gene TRBV9 combines with J gene TRBJ2-1; D perhaps matches TRBD2 (6 bases). V shed 2 bases and J shed 5 bases, with 14 bases lying between them. This CDR3 is 15 amino acids long. Germline CDR1 reads SGDLS; CDR2 reads YYNGEE. This chain's CDR3 is CASSVIGSPNNEQFF. CDR3 nucleotides: TGTGCCAGCAGCGTGATCGGGAGTCCCAACAATGAGCAGTTCTTC.

The CDR3 region has the DNA TGCAGCGTTAGGTTCGAGTCGGAAGCTTTCTTT. This gives the protein CSVRFESEAFF. V usage is TRBV29-1 and J usage is TRBJ1-1; D is unresolved. CDR1 is SQVTM and CDR2 is ANQGSEA in the germline V gene. The length of the CDR3 is 11 residues. Trimming took off 5 bases at V and 8 bases at J, with 12 bases between the two ends.